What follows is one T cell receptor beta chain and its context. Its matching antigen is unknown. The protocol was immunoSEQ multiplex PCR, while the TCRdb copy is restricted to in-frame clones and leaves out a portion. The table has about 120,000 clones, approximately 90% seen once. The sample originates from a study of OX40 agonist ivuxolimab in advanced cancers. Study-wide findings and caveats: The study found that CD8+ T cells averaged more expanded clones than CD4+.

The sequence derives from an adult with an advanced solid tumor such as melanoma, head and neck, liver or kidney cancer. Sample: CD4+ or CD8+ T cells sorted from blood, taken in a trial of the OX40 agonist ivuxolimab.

The CDR3: CASSFSGEAFF. DNA of the CDR3: TGTGCCAGCAGCTTTTCGGGTGAAGCTTTCTTT. The V and J genes are TRBV7-9 and TRBJ1-1; D is undetermined. The CDR3 loop spans 11 amino acids. Germline V CDR1 and CDR2: SEHNR, FQNEAQ (reference sequence). V was shortened by 3 bases and J by 7 bases, with 6 bases between the two germline ends.